This entry lists 13 T cell receptor beta chains sequenced from one sample in a study of T cell repertoires in cytomegalovirus infection. TCRdb redid the calling of the reads with MiXCR, one entry per CDR3 protein. Of 700,000 to 900,000 distinct CDR3 sequences detected, 25% to 35% appear once; the ten largest clones hold around 13%. Their specific antigens are unknown. Sequencing was performed on cultured CD8+ T cells from PBMCs, taken from culture after CMV antigen stimulation. The receptors shown here come from a human donor in good health (CMV status not recorded). Some clones in this sample may be carry-over from other donors' samples.

This clonotype showed up just a few times. The chain couples TRBV6-6 to TRBJ2-7; D not certain. V lost 10 bases and J 0 bases, leaving 13 bases between the germline ends. This CDR3 is 13 amino acids long. Germline assignment: CDR1 MNHNY and CDR2 SVGAGI (reference sequence). The CDR3 region is CATLGPRSYEQYF. The CDR3 DNA reads as TGTGCCACCCTTGGGCCCCGCTCCTACGAGCAGTACTTC.

This clonotype was picked up many times. The gene calls are TRBV12-3 or TRBV12-4 and TRBJ2-1; TRBD2 aligns across 11 bases. The J segment lost 9 bases and the V segment lost 3 bases, leaving 7 bases of the junction unmatched. This CDR3 has 15 residues. The CDR3 loop is CASSLLAGGSGEQFF. CDR3 DNA sequence: TGTGCCAGCAGTTTGTTAGCGGGGGGGTCCGGTGAGCAGTTCTTC.

J is TRBJ2-2 and V is TRBV24-1; D gene ambiguous. There are 13 residues in the CDR3. Germline V lookup: CDR1 KGHDR, CDR2 SFDVKD. Trimming took 4 bases from V and 3 from J, leaving 5 bases between them. The CDR3 region is CATSEWDTGELFF. Written as DNA, the CDR3 is TGTGCCACCAGTGAATGGGACACCGGGGAGCTGTTTTTT.

In its sample, this clonotype was seen many times. The V and J genes are TRBV7-7 and TRBJ1-1; weak D call: TRBD1 (5 bases). Per the germline V gene, CDR1 is SSHAT and CDR2 is FNYEAQ (reference sequence). The CDR3 spans 15 residues. CDR3 residues: CAPGGESSGDTEAFF. As DNA, the CDR3 is TGTGCTCCGGGCGGGGAGTCATCGGGGGACACTGAAGCTTTCTTT.

In its sample, this clonotype was seen many times. The chain couples TRBV9 to TRBJ1-1; maybe TRBD1 (6 bases). Germline V gives CDR1 SGDLS, CDR2 YYNGEE. Trimming took 3 bases from V and 3 from J, leaving 15 bases between them. This CDR3 is 15 amino acids long. CDR3: CASSAARDIYTEAFF. For the CDR3, the DNA is TGTGCCAGCAGCGCCGCCCGGGACATTTACACTGAAGCTTTCTTT.

This clonotype was counted a few times. V usage is TRBV28 and J usage is TRBJ2-1; possibly TRBD1 for D (5 bases). V was pared by 3 bases and J by 0 bases, with 18 bases between. Germline assignment: CDR1 MDHEN and CDR2 SYDVKM. The CDR3 totals 18 residues. CDR3 region: CASSLAQGAASSYNEQFF. The CDR3, as DNA: TGTGCCAGCAGTTTGGCCCAGGGCGCGGCGAGCTCCTACAATGAGCAGTTCTTC.

This clonotype was recorded a few times. The chain employs TRBV12-5 and TRBJ2-1; D unresolved. The germline CDR1 and CDR2 sequences are LGHNT and FRNRAP. The germline V and J ends were trimmed by 1 base and 10 bases, with 5 bases remaining between them. This CDR3 has 11 residues. CDR3 nucleotide sequence: TGTGCTAGTGGTTTGGGCGCAGAGCAGTTCTTC. As protein: CASGLGAEQFF.

The chain carries TRBV4-2 and TRBJ1-4; D is perhaps TRBD1 (6 bases). V gave up 4 bases and J gave up 7 bases, with 13 bases separating them. The CDR3 consists of 14 residues. Per the germline V gene, CDR1 is LGHNA and CDR2 is YNFKEQ. As DNA, the CDR3 is TGTGCCAGCAGCCTCGATAGGGGGAGTGAAAAACTGTTTTTT. This gives the protein CASSLDRGSEKLFF.

The rearrangement joins TRBV20-1 to TRBJ2-3; 8 bases align to TRBD1. Germline CDR1 reads DFQATT; CDR2 reads SNEGSKA (reference sequence). Trimming cost V 6 bases and J 3 bases; bases outside gene matches: 11. This CDR3 comprises 15 residues. CDR3 DNA: TGCAGTGCCCTGAGCCCGGGACAGGCGACAGATACGCAGTATTTT. It is translated as CSALSPGQATDTQYF.

This chain links TRBV10-3 with TRBJ2-3, with D tentatively TRBD1 or TRBD2 (5 bases each). V lost 6 bases and J lost 4, with 14 bases in between. This CDR3 has 14 residues. CDR1 is ENHRY and CDR2 is SYGVKD in the germline V gene. DNA for the CDR3: TGTGCCATCAGGTCGACAGATAGCGCAGATACGCAGTATTTT. It codes for CAIRSTDSADTQYF.

The chain employs TRBV6-2 or TRBV6-3 and TRBJ2-5; weak D call: TRBD2 (5 bases). Deletions cut 0 bases from V and 4 bases from J, with 9 bases between. Germline-derived CDR1 and CDR2 are MNHEY and SVGEGT. This CDR3 comprises 14 residues. The CDR3 DNA sequence: TGTGCCAGCAGTTACTCGAGGAGCGGAGAGACCCAGTACTTC. Encoded protein: CASSYSRSGETQYF.

The chain couples TRBV9 to TRBJ2-1; 15 bases line up with TRBD2. The CDR3 length is 16 residues. Germline CDR1 is SGDLS and CDR2 is YYNGEE. V lost 5 bases, J lost 6 bases, and 6 bases stayed unmatched. DNA for the CDR3: TGTGCCAGCAGTCTGGGGACTAGCGGGGGGTCCAATGAGCAGTTCTTC. This codes for CASSLGTSGGSNEQFF.

This chain uses TRBV7-4 with TRBJ2-1, with D possibly matching TRBD1 (6 bases). This CDR3 contains 16 residues. Per germline, CDR1 SGHVT and CDR2 SQSDAQ. Deletions cut 7 bases from V and 4 bases from J, with 20 bases between. The CDR3 sequence is CASKGQGIPTYNEQFF. DNA for the CDR3: TGTGCCAGCAAAGGGCAGGGGATCCCAACTTACAATGAGCAGTTCTTC.